The present T cell receptor (beta chain) was sequenced within a study of T-cell reconstitution after alpha-beta-depleted transplantation in children listed by TCRdb under 2016. In terms of the full investigation: Using TCR repertoire profiling, the study quantitatively followed how T-cell immune reconstitution unfolded in children after TCRalphabeta/CD19-depleted allogeneic hematopoietic cell transplantation.

Library preparation was by PCR. This sample was sequenced with an Illumina HiSeq 2500. TCR library preparation used molecular barcoding, with unique molecular identifiers applied to normalize quantification of the TCRbeta repertoire. Through fastp at Q25 and MiXCR, TCRdb rebuilt clones from the public reads, retaining in-frame beta chains. Each entry is one CDR3 protein sequence, shown with its most common DNA and genes. This sample holds about 400,000 distinct CDR3 sequences; roughly 22% were observed only once. The ten top clones hold about 3.8% of the sample. This clonotype was found a few times. The target of this receptor is not known. Per-base quality was not reported, and no clone a single base away is much larger than it. Including the terminal cysteine and phenylalanine, the CDR3 comprises 14 residues. Only the CDR3 part of the read is kept: 42 bases, read in frame from the first base. V lost 1 base and J lost 1 base; the stretch between them is 6 bases long.

The chain uses TRBV12-3 or TRBV12-4 and TRBJ2-3; too little of a D gene remains to name it. The sequences come from PBMCs from the stem cell graft donor, collected from the stem cell graft. The sequence came from a human donor who donated a stem cell graft to a child with acute myeloid leukemia. The nucleotide sequence is TGTGCCAGCAGTTTAGGAGATGGCACAGATACGCAGTATTTT. Protein translation: CASSLGDGTDTQYF.